This T cell receptor (beta chain) was documented in a study of blood T cell repertoires in COVID-19. In the study overall: Material from acute and convalescent COVID-19 was sourced from the United States, Italy and Spain.

The method was immunoSEQ multiplex PCR; TCRdb's version includes in-frame clones alone and lacks a portion of them. This table has about 290,000 clones, 86% appearing once. The CDR3 is 14 amino acids. V was cut by 6 bases and J by 0 bases, with 6 bases left in between. CDR1 is MDHEN, CDR2 SYDVKM, per germline. Sequenced material: peripheral blood. The receptor's source is a woman younger than 45 with active or convalescent COVID-19. This chain links TRBV28 with TRBJ1-6; D is ambiguous. CDR3 protein: CASRRVSYNSPLHF. The CDR3 nucleotides are TGTGCCAGCAGACGGGTCTCCTATAATTCACCCCTCCACTTT.